The clone carrying this T cell receptor beta chain was observed once. The antigen remains unidentified. The CDR3 extends over 15 amino acids. Germline trimming cut 5 bases from V and 6 bases from J; bases unmatched to any gene: 9. Germline CDR1 reads SNHLY; CDR2 reads FYNNEI. The data originate from a study of OX40 agonist ivuxolimab in advanced cancers. Study as a whole: Patients were treated with ivuxolimab, an agonistic anti-OX40 (CD134) antibody. Patients undergoing dose escalation presented with hepatocellular carcinoma, melanoma, renal cell or head and neck cancer.

Produced via immunoSEQ multiplex PCR; TCRdb's table is partial and in-frame only. The repertoire has roughly 80,000 clones, 75% to 90% of them found once; the top ten carry around 2.7%. Study findings and constraints: Individuals who were partial responders at 0.1-3.0 mg/kg had clonal expansion that ranked among the lowest.

The sampling schedule covered blood at baseline, cycle 4 day 1, and cycle 7 day 1. The input for sequencing was CD4+ or CD8+ T cells sorted from blood, taken in a trial of the OX40 agonist ivuxolimab. The TCR comes from an adult with an advanced solid tumor such as melanoma, head and neck, liver or kidney cancer. The V call is TRBV2, the J call TRBJ2-7; 11 bases align to TRBD1. In DNA, the CDR3 is TGTGCCAGCAGTCCCCGGACAGGGGGCATGGGCGAGCAGTACTTC. Translated: CASSPRTGGMGEQYF.